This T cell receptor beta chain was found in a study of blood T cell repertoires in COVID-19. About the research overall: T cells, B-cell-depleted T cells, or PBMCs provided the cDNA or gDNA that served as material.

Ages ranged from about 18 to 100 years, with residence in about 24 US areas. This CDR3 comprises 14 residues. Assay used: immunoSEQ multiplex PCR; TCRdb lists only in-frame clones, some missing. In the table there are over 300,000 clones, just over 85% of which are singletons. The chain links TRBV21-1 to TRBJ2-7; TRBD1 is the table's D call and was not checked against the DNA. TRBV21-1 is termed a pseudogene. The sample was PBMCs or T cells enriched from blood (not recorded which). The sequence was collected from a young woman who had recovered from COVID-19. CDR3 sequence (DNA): TGTAATCGTACAGCAGCAAAAGGGGGCAACGAGCAGTACTTC. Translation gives CNRTAAKGGNEQYF.